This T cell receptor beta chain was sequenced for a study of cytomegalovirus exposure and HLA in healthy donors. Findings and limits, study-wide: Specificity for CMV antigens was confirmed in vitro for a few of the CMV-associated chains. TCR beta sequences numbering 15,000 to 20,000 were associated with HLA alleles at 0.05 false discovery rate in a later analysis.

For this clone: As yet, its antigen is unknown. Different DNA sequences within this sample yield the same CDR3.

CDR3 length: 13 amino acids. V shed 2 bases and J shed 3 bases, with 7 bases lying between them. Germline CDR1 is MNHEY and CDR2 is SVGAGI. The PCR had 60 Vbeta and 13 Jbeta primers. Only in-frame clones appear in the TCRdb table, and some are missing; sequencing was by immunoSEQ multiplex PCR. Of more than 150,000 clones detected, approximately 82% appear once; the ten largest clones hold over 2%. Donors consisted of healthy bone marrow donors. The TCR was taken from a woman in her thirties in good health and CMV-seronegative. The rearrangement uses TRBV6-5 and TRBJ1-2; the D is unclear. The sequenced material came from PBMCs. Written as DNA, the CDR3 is TGTGCCAGCAGTTACCGCGGTTACTATGGCTACACCTTC. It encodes CASSYRGYYGYTF.